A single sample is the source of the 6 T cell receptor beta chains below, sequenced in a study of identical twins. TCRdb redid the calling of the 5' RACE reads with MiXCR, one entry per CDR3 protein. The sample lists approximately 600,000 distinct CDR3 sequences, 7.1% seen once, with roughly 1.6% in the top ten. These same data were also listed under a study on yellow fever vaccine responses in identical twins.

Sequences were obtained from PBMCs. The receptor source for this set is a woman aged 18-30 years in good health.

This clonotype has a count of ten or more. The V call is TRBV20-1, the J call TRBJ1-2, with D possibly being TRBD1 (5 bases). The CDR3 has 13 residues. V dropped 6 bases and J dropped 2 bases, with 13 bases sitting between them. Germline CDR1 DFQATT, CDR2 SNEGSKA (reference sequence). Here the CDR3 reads CSAPRQINYGYTF. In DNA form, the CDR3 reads TGCAGTGCACCGAGACAGATAAACTATGGCTACACCTTC.

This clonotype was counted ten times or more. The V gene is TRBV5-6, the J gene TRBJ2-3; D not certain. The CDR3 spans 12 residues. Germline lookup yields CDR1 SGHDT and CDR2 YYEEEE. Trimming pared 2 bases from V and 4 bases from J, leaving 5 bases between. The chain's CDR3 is CASSFGADTQYF. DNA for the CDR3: TGTGCCAGCAGCTTTGGGGCAGATACGCAGTATTTT.

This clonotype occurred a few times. The CDR3 loop is CSARDPGLSLKIEQFF. The CDR3 DNA reads as TGCAGTGCTAGAGATCCAGGTCTCAGCCTCAAGATTGAGCAGTTCTTC. This chain uses TRBV20-1 with TRBJ2-1; D remains unclear. Per the germline V gene, CDR1 is DFQATT and CDR2 is SNEGSKA (reference sequence). V lost 0 bases and J lost 9, with 21 bases in between. The CDR3 sequence is 16 residues long.

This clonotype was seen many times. CDR3 in DNA: TGCGCCAGCAGCTTGGACGGAAACTATGGCTACACCTTC. Translation: CASSLDGNYGYTF. The rearrangement joins TRBV5-1 to TRBJ1-2; unclear D gene. The CDR3 contains 13 residues. Germline CDR1 is SGHRS and CDR2 is YFSETQ. Trimming cost V 0 bases and J 2 bases, with 5 bases left between them.

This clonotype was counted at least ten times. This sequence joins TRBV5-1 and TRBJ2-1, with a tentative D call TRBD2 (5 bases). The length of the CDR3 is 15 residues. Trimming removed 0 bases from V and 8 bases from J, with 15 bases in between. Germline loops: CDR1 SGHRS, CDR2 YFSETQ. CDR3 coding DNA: TGCGCCAGCAGCTTGGCTCTGAGCGGTGGGGATGAGCAGTTCTTC. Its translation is CASSLALSGGDEQFF. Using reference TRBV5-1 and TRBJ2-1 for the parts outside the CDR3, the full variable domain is KAGVTQTPRYLIKTRGQQVTLSCSPISGHRSVSWYQQTPGQGLQFLFEYFSETQRNKGNFPGRFSGRQFSNSRSEMNVSTLELGDSALYLCASSLALSGGDEQFFGPGTRLTVL.

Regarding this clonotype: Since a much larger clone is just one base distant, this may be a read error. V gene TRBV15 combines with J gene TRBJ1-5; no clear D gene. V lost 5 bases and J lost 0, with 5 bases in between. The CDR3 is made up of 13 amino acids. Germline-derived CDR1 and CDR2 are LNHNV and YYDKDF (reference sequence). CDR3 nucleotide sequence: TGTGCCACCAGCTGGGATAGCAATCAGCCCCAGCATTTT. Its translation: CATSWDSNQPQHF.